This record covers a single T cell receptor (beta chain). Its antigen is unknown. The record originates from a study of T cells expressing NK-cell markers. Study summary: Sorted CD3+CD56+NKG2C+, CD3+CD56+NKG2C- and CD3+CD56-NKG2C+ T-cell subsets were beta-chain profiled. Sequencing covered eight donors, seven HCMV-seropositive and one seronegative. Points from the study as a whole: In a few donors, dominant clonotypes made up roughly 25-60.1% of CD3+CD56-NKG2C+ cells.

The authors generated TCR beta cDNA through 5'RACE template switching with UMIs. TCRdb reanalyzed the 5' RACE reads, giving one entry per CDR3 protein sequence and no DNA. The sample's table shows a few hundred thousand distinct CDR3 sequences. The receptor was isolated from a man aged 18 to 69 in good health. Sequencing was performed on blood T cells: a sorted CD56 or NKG2C T cell subset, CD4+ or CD8+ T cells, or bulk PBMC T cells (not recorded which).

CDR3 sequence: CSASTTGGTEAFF. The rearrangement uses TRBV20-1 and TRBJ1-1; checking the TCRdb D call of TRBD1 is not possible without DNA. Germline CDR1 reads DFQATT; CDR2 reads SNEGSKA (reference sequence). The CDR3 spans 13 residues.